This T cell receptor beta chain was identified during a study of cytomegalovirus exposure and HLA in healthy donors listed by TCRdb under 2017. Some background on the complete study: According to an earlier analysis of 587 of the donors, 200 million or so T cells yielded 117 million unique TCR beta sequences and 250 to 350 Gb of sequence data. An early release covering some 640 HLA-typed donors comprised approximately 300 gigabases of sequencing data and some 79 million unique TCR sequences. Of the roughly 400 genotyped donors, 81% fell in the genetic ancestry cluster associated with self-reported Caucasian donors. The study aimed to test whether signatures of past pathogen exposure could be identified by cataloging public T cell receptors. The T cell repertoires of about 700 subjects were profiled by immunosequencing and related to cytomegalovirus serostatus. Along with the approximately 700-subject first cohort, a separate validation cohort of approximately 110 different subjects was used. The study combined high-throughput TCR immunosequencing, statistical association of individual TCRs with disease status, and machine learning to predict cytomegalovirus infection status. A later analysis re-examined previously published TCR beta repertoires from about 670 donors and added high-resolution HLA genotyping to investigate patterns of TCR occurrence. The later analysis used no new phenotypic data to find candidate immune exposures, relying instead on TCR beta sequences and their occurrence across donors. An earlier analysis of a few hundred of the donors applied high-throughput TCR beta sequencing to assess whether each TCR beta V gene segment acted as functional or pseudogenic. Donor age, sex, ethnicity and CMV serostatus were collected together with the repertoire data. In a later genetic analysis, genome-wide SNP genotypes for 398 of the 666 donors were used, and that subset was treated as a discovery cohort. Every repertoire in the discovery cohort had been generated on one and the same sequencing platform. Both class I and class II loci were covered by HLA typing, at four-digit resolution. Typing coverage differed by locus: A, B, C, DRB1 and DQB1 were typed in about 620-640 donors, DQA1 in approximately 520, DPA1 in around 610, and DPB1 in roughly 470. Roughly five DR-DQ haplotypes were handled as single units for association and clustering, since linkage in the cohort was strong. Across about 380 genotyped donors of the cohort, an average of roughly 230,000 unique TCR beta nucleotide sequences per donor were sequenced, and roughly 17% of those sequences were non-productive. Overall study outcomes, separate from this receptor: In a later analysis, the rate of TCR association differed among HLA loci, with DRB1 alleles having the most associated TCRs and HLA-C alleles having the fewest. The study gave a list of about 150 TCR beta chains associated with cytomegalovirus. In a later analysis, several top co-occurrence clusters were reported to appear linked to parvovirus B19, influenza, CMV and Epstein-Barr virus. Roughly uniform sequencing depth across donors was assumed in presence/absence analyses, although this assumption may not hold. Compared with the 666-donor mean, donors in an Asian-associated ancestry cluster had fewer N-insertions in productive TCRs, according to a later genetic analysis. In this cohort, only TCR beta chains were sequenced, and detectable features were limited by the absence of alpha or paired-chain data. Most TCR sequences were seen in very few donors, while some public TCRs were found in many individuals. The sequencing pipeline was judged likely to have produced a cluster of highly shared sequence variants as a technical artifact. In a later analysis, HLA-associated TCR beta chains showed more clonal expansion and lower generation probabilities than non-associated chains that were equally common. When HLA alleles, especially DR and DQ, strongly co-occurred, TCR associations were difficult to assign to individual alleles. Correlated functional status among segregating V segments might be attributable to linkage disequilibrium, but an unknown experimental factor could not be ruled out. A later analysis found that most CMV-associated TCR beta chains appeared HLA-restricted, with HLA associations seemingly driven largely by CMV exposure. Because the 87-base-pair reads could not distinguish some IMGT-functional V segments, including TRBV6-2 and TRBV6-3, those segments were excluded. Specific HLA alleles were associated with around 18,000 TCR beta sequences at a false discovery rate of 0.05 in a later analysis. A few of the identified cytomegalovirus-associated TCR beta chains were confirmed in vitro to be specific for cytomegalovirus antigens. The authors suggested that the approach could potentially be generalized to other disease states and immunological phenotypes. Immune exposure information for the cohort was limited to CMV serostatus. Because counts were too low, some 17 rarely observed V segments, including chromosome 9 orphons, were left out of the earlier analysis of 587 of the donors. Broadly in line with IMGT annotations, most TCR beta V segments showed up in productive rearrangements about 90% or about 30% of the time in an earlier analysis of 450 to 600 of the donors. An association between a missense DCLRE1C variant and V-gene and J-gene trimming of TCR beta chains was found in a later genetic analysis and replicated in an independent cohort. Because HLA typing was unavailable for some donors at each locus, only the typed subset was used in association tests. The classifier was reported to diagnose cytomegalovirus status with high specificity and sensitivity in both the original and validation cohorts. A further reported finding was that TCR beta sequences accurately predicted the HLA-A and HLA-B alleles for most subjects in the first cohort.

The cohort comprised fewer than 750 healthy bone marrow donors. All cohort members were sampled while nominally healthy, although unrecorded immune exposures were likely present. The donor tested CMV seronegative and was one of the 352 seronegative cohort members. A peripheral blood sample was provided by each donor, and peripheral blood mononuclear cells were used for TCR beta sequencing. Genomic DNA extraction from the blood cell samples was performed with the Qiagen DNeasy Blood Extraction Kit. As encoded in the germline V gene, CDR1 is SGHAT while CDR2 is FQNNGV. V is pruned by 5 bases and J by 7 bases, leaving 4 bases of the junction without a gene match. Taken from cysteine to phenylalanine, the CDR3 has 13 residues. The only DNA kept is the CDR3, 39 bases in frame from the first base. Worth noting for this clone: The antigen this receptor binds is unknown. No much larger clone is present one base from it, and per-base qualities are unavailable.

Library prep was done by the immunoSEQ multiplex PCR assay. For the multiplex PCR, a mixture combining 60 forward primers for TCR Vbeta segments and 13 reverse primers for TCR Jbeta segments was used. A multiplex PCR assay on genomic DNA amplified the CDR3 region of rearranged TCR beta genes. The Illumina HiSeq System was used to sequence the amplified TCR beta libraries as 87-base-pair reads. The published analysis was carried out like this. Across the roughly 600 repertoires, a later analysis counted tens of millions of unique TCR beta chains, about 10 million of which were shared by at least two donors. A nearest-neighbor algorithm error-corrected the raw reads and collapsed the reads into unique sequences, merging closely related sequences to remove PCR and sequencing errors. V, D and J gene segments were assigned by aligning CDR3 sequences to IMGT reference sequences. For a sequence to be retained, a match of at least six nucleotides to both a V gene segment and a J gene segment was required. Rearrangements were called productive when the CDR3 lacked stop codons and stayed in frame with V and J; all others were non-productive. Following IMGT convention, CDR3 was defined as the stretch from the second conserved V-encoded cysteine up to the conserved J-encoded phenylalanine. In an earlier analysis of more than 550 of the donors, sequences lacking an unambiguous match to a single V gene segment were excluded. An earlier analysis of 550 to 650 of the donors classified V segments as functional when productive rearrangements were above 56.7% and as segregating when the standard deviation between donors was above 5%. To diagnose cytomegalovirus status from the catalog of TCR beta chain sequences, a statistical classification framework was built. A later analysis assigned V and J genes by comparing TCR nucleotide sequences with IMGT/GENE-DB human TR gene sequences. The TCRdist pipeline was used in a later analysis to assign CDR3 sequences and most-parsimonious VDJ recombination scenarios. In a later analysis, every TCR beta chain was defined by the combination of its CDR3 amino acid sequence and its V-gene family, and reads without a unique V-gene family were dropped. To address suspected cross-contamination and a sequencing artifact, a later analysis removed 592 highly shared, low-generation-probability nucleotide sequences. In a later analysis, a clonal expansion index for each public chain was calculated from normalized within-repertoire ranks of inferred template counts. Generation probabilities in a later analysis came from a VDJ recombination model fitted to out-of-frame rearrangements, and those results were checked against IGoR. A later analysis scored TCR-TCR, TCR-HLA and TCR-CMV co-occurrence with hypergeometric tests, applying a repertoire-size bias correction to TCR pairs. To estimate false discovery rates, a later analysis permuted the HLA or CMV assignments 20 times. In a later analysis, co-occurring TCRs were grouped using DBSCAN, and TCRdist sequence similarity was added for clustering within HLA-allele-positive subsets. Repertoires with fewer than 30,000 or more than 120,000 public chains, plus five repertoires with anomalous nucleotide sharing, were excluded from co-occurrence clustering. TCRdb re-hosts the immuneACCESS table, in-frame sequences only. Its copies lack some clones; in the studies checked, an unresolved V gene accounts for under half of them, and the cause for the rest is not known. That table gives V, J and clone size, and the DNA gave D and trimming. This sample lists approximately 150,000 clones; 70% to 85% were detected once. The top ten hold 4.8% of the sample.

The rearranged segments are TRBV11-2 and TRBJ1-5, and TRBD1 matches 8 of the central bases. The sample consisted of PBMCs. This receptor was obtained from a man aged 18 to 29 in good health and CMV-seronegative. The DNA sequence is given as TGTGCCAGCAGCATGGACAGGGAACAGCCCCAGCATTTT. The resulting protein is CASSMDREQPQHF.